This entry features one TCR beta chain sequence. The sample belongs to a study of OX40 agonist ivuxolimab in advanced cancers. The CDR3 spans 15 residues. Germline assignment: CDR1 MNHNS and CDR2 SASEGT. Trimming stripped 1 base from V and 3 bases from J, with 13 bases between. Using immunoSEQ multiplex PCR, the repertoire was profiled, and TCRdb retains in-frame clones only, with some absent. The sample yields 50,000 to 70,000 clones, 85% to 95% seen once. V is TRBV6-1 and J is TRBJ2-7; D is unclear. The input for sequencing was CD4+ or CD8+ T cells sorted from blood, taken in a trial of the OX40 agonist ivuxolimab. The clonotype comes from an adult with an advanced solid tumor such as melanoma, head and neck, liver or kidney cancer. The CDR3 is CASSEGPPFDYEQYF. CDR3 DNA: TGTGCCAGCAGTGAAGGGCCTCCGTTTGACTACGAGCAGTACTTC.